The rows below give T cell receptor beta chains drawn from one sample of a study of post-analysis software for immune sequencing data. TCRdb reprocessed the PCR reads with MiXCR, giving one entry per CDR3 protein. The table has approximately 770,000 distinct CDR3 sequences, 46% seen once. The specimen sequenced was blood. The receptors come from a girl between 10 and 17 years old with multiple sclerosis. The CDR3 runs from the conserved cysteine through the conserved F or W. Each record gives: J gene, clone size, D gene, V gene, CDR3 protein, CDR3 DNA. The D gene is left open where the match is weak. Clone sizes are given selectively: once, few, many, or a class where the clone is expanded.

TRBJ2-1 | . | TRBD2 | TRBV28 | CASNAGLAGHNEQFF | TGTGCCAGCAATGCCGGGCTAGCGGGGCACAATGAGCAGTTCTTC
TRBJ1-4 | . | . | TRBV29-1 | CSVVADATNEKLFF | TGCAGCGTTGTGGCAGATGCAACTAATGAAAAACTGTTTTTT
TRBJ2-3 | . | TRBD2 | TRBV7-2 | CASSPRLAATDTQYF | TGTGCCAGCAGCCCAAGACTAGCGGCGACAGATACGCAGTATTTT
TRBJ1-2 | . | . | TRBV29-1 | CSARQGRVGYTF | TGCAGCGCCCGGCAGGGTCGGGTTGGCTACACCTTC
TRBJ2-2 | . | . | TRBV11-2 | CASSFESTANTGELFF | TGTGCCAGCAGCTTTGAGTCCACAGCGAACACCGGGGAGCTGTTTTTT
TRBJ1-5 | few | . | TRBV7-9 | CASNDQEGQPQHF | TGTGCCAGCAACGATCAGGAGGGTCAGCCCCAGCATTTT
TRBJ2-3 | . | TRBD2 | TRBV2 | CASSGISGTTPSTDTQYF | TGTGCCAGCAGTGGAATTAGCGGGACGACCCCTAGCACAGATACGCAGTATTTT
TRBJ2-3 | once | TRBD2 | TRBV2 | CARLAGDVDTQYF | TGTGCCAGACTAGCGGGAGATGTAGATACGCAGTATTTT
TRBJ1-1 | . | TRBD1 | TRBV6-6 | CASSWTGMNTEAFF | TGTGCCAGCAGTTGGACAGGCATGAACACTGAAGCTTTCTTT
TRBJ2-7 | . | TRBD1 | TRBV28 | CASSQTRDREFEQYF | TGTGCCAGCAGTCAAACCCGGGACAGGGAGTTCGAGCAGTACTTC
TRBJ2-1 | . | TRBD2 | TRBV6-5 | CASRYLAGYNEQFF | TGTGCCAGCAGGTACTTAGCGGGGTACAATGAGCAGTTCTTC
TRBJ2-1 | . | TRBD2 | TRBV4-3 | CASSQDTLAGGPRYNEQFF | TGCGCCAGCAGCCAAGATACGCTAGCGGGAGGGCCAAGGTACAATGAGCAGTTCTTC
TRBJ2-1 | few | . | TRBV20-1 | CSARPGLGSYNEQFF | TGCAGTGCTAGACCGGGCCTGGGCTCCTACAATGAGCAGTTCTTC
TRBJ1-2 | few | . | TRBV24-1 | CATSDRTSNYGYTF | TGTGCCACCAGTGACCGCACATCAAACTATGGCTACACCTTC
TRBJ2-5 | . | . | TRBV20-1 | CSASGMGETQYF | TGCAGTGCTAGCGGGATGGGAGAGACCCAGTACTTC
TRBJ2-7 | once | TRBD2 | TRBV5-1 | CASSSIAGGPYEQYF | TGCGCCAGCAGCTCCATAGCGGGAGGGCCCTACGAGCAGTACTTC
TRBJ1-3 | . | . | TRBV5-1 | CASSLDFRVPGNTIYF | TGCGCCAGCAGCTTGGACTTCAGGGTTCCTGGAAACACCATATATTTT
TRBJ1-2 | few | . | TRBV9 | CASSGGVGGGRGYTF | TGTGCCAGCAGCGGCGGCGTGGGGGGGGGCCGTGGCTACACCTTC